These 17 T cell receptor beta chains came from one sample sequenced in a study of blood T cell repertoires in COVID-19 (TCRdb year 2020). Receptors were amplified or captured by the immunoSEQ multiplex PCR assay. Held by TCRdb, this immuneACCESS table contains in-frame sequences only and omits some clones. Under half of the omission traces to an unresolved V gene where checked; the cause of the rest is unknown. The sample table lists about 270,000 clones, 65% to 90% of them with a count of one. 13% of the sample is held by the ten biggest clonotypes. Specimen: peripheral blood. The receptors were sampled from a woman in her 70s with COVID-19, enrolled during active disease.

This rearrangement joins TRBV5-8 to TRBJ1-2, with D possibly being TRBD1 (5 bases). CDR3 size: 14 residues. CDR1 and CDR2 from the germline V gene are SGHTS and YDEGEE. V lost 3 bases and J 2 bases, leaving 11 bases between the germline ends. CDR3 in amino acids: CASSSGTSNYGYTF. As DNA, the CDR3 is TGTGCCAGCAGCTCCGGGACTTCAAACTATGGCTACACCTTC.

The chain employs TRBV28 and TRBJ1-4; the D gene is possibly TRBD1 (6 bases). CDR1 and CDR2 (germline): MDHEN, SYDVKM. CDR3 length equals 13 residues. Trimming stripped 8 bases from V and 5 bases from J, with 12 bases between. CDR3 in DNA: TGTGCCAGCTGCGGGGGCGGGAATGAAAAACTGTTTTTT. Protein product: CASCGGGNEKLFF.

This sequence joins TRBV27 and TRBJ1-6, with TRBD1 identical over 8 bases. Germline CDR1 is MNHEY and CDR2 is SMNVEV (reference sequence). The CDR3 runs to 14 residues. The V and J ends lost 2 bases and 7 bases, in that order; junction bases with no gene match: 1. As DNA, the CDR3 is TGTGCCAGCAGTTTAGACAGGGGAAATTCACCCCTCCACTTT. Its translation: CASSLDRGNSPLHF.

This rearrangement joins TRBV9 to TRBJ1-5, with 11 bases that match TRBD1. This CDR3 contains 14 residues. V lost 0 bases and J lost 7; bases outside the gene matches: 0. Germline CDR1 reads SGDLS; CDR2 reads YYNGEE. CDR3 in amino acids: CASSVGTGGQPQHF. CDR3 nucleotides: TGTGCCAGCAGCGTAGGGACAGGGGGCCAGCCCCAGCATTTT.

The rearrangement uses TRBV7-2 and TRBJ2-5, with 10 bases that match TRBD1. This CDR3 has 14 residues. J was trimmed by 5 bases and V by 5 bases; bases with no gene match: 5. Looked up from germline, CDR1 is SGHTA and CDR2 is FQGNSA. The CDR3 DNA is TGTGCCAGCAGCCGGGACAGGGGAGATGAGACCCAGTACTTC. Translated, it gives CASSRDRGDETQYF.

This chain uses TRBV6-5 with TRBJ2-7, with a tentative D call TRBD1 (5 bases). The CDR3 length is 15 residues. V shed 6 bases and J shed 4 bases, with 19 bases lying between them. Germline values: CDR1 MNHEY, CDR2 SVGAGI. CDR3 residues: CASSYTAGLKYEQYF. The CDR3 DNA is TGTGCCAGCAGCTACACGGCAGGGCTGAAGTACGAGCAGTACTTC.

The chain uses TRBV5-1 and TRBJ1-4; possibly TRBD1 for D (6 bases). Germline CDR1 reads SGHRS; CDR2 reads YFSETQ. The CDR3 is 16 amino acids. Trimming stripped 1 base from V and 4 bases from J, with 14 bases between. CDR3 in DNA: TGCGCCAGCAGCTTGATTGGCGGGGGGCGTAATGAAAAACTGTTTTTT. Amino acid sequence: CASSLIGGGRNEKLFF.

The CDR3: CASSPGQGAFF. The DNA for the CDR3 is TGCGCCAGCAGCCCCGGACAGGGAGCTTTCTTT. The chain carries TRBV5-1 and TRBJ1-1; TRBD1 matches at 8 bases. CDR1 SGHRS and CDR2 YFSETQ come from the germline V gene. The CDR3 length is 11 residues. V dropped 4 bases and J dropped 10; count of bases not matched to a gene: 3. Complete variable domain (other parts from reference TRBV5-1 and TRBJ1-1): KAGVTQTPRYLIKTRGQQVTLSCSPISGHRSVSWYQQTPGQGLQFLFEYFSETQRNKGNFPGRFSGRQFSNSRSEMNVSTLELGDSALYLCASSPGQGAFFGQGTRLTVV.

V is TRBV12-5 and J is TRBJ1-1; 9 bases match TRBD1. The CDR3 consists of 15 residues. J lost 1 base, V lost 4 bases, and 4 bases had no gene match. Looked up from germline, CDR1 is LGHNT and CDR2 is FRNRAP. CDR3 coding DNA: TGTGCTAGTGGTTCGTGGACAGGGGAGAACACTGAAGCTTTCTTT. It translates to CASGSWTGENTEAFF. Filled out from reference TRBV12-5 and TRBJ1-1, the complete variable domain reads DARVTQTPRHKVTEMGQEVTMRCQPILGHNTVFWYRQTMMQGLELLAYFRNRAPLDDSGMPKDRFSAEMPDATLATLKIQPSEPRDSAVYFCASGSWTGENTEAFFGQGTRLTVV.

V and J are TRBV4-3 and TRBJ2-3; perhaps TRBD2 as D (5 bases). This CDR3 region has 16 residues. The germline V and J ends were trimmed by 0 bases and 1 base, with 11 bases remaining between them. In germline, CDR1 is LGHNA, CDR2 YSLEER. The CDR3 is CASSQDPGFRTDTQYF. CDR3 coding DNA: TGCGCCAGCAGCCAAGATCCGGGGTTCCGCACAGATACGCAGTATTTT.

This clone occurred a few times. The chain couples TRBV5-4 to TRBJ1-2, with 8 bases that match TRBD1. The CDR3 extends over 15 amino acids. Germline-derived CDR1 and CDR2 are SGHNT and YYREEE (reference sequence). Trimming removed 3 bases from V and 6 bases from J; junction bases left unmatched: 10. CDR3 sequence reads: CASSSTTGGRNGYTF. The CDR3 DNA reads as TGTGCCAGCAGCTCGACCACAGGGGGAAGAAATGGCTACACCTTC.

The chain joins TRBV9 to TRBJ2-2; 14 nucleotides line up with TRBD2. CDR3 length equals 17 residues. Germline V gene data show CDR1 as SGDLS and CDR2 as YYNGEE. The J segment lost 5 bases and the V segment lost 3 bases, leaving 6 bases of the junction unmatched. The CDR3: CASSARLAGGLTGELFF. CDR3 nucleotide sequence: TGTGCCAGCAGCGCCCGACTAGCGGGGGGGCTGACCGGGGAGCTGTTTTTT.

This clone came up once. This CDR3 reads CATSDPTLAGEYNEQFF. The CDR3 coding sequence is TGTGCCACCAGTGACCCGACGCTAGCGGGGGAATACAATGAGCAGTTCTTC. The chain combines TRBV24-1 with TRBJ2-1, with 10 positions matching TRBD2. Losses at the gene ends were 4 bases for V and 4 bases for J; bases not matched to a gene: 9. In germline, CDR1 is KGHDR, CDR2 SFDVKD. CDR3 size: 17 residues.

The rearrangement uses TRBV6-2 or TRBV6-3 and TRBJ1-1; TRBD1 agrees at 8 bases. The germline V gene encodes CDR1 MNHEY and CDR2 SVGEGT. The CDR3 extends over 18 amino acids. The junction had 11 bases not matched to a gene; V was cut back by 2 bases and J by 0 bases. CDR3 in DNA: TGTGCCAGCAGTTACCCATACGGACAGGGAAAGATGAACACTGAAGCTTTCTTT. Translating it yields CASSYPYGQGKMNTEAFF.

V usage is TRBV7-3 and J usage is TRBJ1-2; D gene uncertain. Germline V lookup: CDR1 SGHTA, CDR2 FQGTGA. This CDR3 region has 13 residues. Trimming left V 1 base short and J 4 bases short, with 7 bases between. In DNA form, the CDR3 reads TGTGCCAGCAGCTTAAGCAGGTTCTATGGCTACACCTTC. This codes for CASSLSRFYGYTF.

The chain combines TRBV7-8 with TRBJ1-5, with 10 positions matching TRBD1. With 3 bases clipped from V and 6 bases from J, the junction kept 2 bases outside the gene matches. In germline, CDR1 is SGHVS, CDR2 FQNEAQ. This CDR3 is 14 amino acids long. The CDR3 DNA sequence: TGTGCCAGCAGCTTGGGGACAGGGGCTCAGCCCCAGCATTTT. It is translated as CASSLGTGAQPQHF.

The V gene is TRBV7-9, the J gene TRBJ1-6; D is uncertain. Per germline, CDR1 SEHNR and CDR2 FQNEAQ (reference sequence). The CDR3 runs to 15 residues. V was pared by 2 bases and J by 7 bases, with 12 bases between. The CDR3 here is CASSLWRTGNSPLHF. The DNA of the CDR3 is TGTGCCAGCAGCTTATGGCGGACGGGAAATTCACCCCTCCACTTT.